The 6 T cell receptor beta chains below all came from one sample that was sequenced in a study of blood T cell repertoires in COVID-19. Profiling relied on immunoSEQ multiplex PCR, and the TCRdb table lists in-frame clones only, not all of them. The table includes about 270,000 clones, approximately 86% detected once. What was sequenced was peripheral blood. Source of these receptors: a man in his forties with active or convalescent COVID-19.

CDR3 in DNA: TGCAGTGCTAGTAAAAAGCAGGGGGCTAGTGAGCAGTTCTTC. Amino acid sequence: CSASKKQGASEQFF. The rearrangement uses TRBV20-1 and TRBJ2-1; 8 nucleotides align to TRBD1. CDR3 length equals 14 residues. The trim removed 3 bases at V and 9 bases at J, leaving 10 bases unmatched. Germline CDR1 is DFQATT and CDR2 is SNEGSKA (reference sequence).

V is TRBV7-9 and J is TRBJ2-5; 7 bases map to TRBD1. This CDR3 is built from 15 residues. Germline V gene data show CDR1 as SEHNR and CDR2 as FQNEAQ (reference sequence). Trimming removed 5 bases from V and 5 bases from J; junction bases left unmatched: 11. The CDR3 spells CASSARTGVLETQYF. In DNA form, the CDR3 reads TGTGCCAGCAGCGCAAGAACAGGGGTTTTGGAGACCCAGTACTTC. Looking up the rest from reference TRBV7-9 and TRBJ2-5 gives the full variable domain: DTGVSQNPRHKITKRGQNVTFRCDPISEHNRLYWYRQTLGQGPEFLTYFQNEAQLEKSRLLSDRFSAERPKGSFSTLEIQRTEQGDSAMYLCASSARTGVLETQYFGPGTRLLVL.

A few counts support this clone. The gene calls are TRBV30 and TRBJ2-5, with D unclear. The V gene's germline CDR1 is GTSNPN and CDR2 SVGIG (reference sequence). CDR3 length: 12 residues. The germline V and J ends were trimmed by 3 bases and 0 bases, with 5 bases remaining between them. This chain's CDR3 is CAWRNYQETQYF. The CDR3 DNA is TGTGCCTGGAGAAACTACCAAGAGACCCAGTACTTC.

This chain uses TRBV3-1 (or the pseudogene TRBV3-2) with TRBJ2-1; D is unclear. This CDR3 is 12 amino acids long. CDR1 and CDR2 (germline): LGHDT, YNNKEL (reference sequence). Trimming removed 0 bases at V and 9 bases at J, with 6 bases between. CDR3 sequence reads: CASSQERVEQFF. CDR3 sequence (DNA): TGTGCCAGCAGCCAAGAACGGGTTGAGCAGTTCTTC.

V and J are TRBV28 and TRBJ1-2; 12 nucleotides agree with TRBD1. Germline loops: CDR1 MDHEN, CDR2 SYDVKM. The junction had 8 bases not matched to a gene; V was cut back by 7 bases and J by 5 bases. This CDR3 is built from 15 residues. The CDR3 spells CASNPGQGASYGYTF. In nucleotides, the CDR3 is TGTGCCAGCAACCCGGGACAGGGGGCCTCTTATGGCTACACCTTC.

The chain uses TRBV30 and TRBJ2-3, with 10 bases that match TRBD2. J was trimmed by 4 bases and V by 5 bases; bases with no gene match: 6. The CDR3 extends over 14 amino acids. Germline-derived CDR1 and CDR2 are GTSNPN and SVGIG (reference sequence). The CDR3 protein is CAWGTSDVADTQYF. The CDR3 DNA follows: TGTGCCTGGGGGACTAGCGACGTAGCAGATACGCAGTATTTT. Together with reference TRBV30 and TRBJ2-3, the CDR3 gives the full variable domain: SQTIHQWPATLVQPVGSPLSLECTVEGTSNPNLYWYRQAAGRGLQLLFYSVGIGQISSEVPQNLSASRPQDRQFILSSKKLLLSDSGFYLCAWGTSDVADTQYFGPGTRLTVL.